The clone carrying this T cell receptor (beta chain) has only a few counts. The antigen remains undetermined. This entry comes from a study of shared clonotypes between healthy human individuals. General study results and limits: Rarefaction demonstrated incomplete sorted-subset sequencing despite large depth.

Germline CDR1 reads SGHVS; CDR2 reads FNYEAQ. The V segment lost 0 bases and the J segment 8 bases; nucleotides outside the gene matches: 7. This CDR3 spans 15 amino acids. Healthy adults negative for HIV, lacking recent acute infections or vaccinations, served as donors. Into CD45RA+ naive and CD45RA-negative memory subsets, the CD4+ cells were split. When replicate PCRs were run on sorted subsets, they used 200 to 250 ng DNA, about 30,000 T cell genomes. This table comes from immunoSEQ multiplex PCR, and its TCRdb copy is limited to in-frame clones, with some not included. The repertoire has 600,000 to 700,000 clones, around 78% of them found once; the top ten carry more than 1.5%.

Sequencing used memory CD4+ T cells sorted from blood. Subset here: CD45RA-negative fraction. The J gene is TRBJ2-1, the V gene TRBV7-6; 7 bases line up with TRBD1. The TCR originated in a woman aged 25 to 39 in good health. CDR3 DNA sequence: TGTGCCAGCAGCTTAGCGTTAACAGGGGTGGATGAGCAGTTCTTC. Amino acids: CASSLALTGVDEQFF.